This T cell receptor (beta chain) was sequenced in a study of PD-L1 blockade in urothelial cancer. Study as a whole: Patients arrived having already received 0 to 3 prior chemotherapy regimens. At 3 weeks after treatment start (second dose) and again at 6 weeks, blood was analyzed.

Synthetic templates analogous to TCR were spiked into all PCRs individually. Using immunoSEQ multiplex PCR, the repertoire was profiled, and TCRdb retains in-frame clones only, with some absent. This sample carries around 93,000 clones, around 78% of them seen once, and the ten largest clones take around 8.1%. This clone was seen more than once but under ten times. Time point meaning: peripheral blood 6 weeks after treatment start. The patients' disease, urothelial carcinoma, was locally advanced or metastatic. This CDR3 is built from 12 residues. The junction had 0 bases not matched to a gene; V was cut back by 6 bases and J by 7 bases. Germline V CDR1 and CDR2: ENHRY, SYGVKD.

Sample: PBMCs, taken around atezolizumab (anti-PD-L1) treatment. This receptor was identified in a man aged 70-80 years with urothelial cancer. The rearrangement links TRBV10-3 to TRBJ1-6; 7 bases line up with TRBD1. CDR3 sequence: CAIRTGNSPLHF. CDR3 in DNA: TGTGCCATCAGGACAGGGAATTCACCCCTCCACTTT.